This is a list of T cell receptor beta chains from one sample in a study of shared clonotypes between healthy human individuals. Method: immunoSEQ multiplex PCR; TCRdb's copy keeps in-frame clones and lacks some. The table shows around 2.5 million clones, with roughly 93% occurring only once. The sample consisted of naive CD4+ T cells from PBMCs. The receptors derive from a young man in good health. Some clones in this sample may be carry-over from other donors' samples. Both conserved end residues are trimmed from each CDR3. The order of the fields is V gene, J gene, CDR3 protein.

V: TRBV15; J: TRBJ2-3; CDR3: ATSRETSGGADTQY
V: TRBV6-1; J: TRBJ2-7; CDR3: ASSSLAGASYEQY
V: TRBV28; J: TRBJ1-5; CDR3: ASSLGSGTGRYSNQPQH
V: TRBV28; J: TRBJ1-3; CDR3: ASSLTVSGNTIY
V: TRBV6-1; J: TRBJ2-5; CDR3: ASRGRQIQETQY
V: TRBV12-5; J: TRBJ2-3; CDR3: ASGLGASGTTDTQY
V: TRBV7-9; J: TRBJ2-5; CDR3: ASSLVRGQETQY
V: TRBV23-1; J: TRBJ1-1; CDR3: AIPSIRASEAF
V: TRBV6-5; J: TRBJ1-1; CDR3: ASSKGQGWTEAF
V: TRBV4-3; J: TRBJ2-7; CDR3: ASSRNSGGGPYEQY
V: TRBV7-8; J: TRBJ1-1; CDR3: ASSSVQGGSEAF
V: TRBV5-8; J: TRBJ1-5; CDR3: ASSSRTGNQPQH
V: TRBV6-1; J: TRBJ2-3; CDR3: ASSARQGSTDTQY
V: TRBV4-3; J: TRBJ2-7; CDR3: ASSLGTESYEQY
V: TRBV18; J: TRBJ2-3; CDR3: ASSPTGPPTDTQY
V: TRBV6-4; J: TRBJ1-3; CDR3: ASSARDTIY
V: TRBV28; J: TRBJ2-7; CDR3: ASSSPGQALGEQY
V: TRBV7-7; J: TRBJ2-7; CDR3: ASSIRQGTYEQY
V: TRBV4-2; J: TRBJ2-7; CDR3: ASSRLAGGTYEQY
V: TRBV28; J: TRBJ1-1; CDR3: ASSYAGQGVPF
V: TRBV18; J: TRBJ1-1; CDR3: ASSPQQAKNTEAF
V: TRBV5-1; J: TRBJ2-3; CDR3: ASSLGGLGGDTQY
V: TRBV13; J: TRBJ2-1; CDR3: ASSFFFAAPHSYNEQF
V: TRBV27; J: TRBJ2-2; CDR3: ASSLFGGELF
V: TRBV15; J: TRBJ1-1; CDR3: ATSSPLGGEAF
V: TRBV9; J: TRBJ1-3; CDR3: ASSPRGNTIY
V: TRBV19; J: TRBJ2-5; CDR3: ASSPPGGRETQY
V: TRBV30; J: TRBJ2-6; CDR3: AWSGLSGANVLT
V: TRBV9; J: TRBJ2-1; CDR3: ASSVGLAGAGYNEQF
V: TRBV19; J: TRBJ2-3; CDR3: ASRTASTDTQY
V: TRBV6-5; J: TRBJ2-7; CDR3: ASSYAPGQESYEQY
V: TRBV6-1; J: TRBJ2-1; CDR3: ASSGRTVRDEQF
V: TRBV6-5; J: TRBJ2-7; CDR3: ASSPGLVGSDEQY
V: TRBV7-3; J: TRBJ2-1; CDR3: ASSFSGGASYNEQF
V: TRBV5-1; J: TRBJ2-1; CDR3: ASSLAVSLSLGQEQF